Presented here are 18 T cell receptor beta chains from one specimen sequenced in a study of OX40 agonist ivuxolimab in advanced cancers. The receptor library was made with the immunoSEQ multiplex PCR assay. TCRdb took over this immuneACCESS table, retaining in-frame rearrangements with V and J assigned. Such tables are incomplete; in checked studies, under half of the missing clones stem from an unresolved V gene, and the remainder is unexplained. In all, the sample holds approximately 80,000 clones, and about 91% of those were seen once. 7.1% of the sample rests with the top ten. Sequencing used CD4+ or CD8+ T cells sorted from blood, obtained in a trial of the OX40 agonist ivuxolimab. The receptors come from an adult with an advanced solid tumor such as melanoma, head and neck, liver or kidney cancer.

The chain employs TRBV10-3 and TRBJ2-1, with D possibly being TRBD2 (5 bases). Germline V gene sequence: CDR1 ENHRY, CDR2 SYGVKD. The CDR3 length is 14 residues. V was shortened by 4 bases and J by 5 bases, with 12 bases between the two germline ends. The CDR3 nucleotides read TGTGCCATCAGTGGAAAGGGCGGGCACAATGAGCAGTTCTTC. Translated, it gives CAISGKGGHNEQFF.

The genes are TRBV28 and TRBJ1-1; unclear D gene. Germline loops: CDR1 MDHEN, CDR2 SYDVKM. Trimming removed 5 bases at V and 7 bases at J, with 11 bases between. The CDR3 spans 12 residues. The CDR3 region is CASSVGLGEAFF. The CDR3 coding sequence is TGTGCCAGCAGTGTGGGCCTCGGTGAAGCTTTCTTT. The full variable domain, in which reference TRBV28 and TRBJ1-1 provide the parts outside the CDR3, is DVKVTQSSRYLVKRTGEKVFLECVQDMDHENMFWYRQDPGLGLRLIYFSYDVKMKEKGDIPEGYSVSREKKERFSLILESASTNQTSMYLCASSVGLGEAFFGQGTRLTVV.

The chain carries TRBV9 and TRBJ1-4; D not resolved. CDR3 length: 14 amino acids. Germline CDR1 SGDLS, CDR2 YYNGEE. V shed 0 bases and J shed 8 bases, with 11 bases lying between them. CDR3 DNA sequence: TGTGCCAGCAGCGTAGAGGGAAATCGGGAAAAACTGTTTTTT. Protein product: CASSVEGNREKLFF.

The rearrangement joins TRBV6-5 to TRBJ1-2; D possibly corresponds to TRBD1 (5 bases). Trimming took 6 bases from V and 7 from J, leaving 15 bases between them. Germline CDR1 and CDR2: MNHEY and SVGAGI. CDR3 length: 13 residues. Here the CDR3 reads CASRKEGLGGYTF. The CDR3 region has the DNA TGTGCCAGCAGAAAAGAGGGGCTAGGTGGCTACACCTTC.

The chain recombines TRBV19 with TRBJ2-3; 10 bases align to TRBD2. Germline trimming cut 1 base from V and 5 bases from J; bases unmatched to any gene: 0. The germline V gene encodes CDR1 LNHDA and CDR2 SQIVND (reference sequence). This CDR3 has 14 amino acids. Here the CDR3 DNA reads TGTGCCAGTAGTATAGCTAGCGGGAGAGATACGCAGTATTTT. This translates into CASSIASGRDTQYF.

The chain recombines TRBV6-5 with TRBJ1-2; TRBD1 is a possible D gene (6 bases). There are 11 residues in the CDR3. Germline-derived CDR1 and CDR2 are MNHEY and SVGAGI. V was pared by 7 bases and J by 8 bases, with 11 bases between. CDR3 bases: TGTGCCAGCACACAGGGAGGCGGCTACACCTTC. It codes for CASTQGGGYTF.

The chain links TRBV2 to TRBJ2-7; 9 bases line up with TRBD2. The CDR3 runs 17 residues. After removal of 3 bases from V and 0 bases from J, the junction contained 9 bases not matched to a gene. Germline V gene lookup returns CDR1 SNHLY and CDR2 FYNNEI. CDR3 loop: CASSDYVLAGSSYEQYF. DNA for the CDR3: TGTGCCAGCAGTGACTACGTTCTAGCGGGGTCCTCCTACGAGCAGTACTTC.

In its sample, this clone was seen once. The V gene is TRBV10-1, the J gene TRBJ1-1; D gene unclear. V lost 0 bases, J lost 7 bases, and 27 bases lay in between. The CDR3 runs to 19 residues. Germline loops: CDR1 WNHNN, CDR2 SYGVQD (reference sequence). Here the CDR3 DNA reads TGCGCCAGCAGTGAGTCCCACGCGAAGGGCACCCCGTCGAGGGATGAAGCTTTCTTT. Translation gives CASSESHAKGTPSRDEAFF.

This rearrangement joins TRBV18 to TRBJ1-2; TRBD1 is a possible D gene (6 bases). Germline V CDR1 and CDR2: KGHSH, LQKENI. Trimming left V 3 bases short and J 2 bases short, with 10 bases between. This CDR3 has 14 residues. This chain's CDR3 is CASSPNRENYGYTF. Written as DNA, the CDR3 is TGTGCCAGCTCACCGAACAGGGAAAACTATGGCTACACCTTC.

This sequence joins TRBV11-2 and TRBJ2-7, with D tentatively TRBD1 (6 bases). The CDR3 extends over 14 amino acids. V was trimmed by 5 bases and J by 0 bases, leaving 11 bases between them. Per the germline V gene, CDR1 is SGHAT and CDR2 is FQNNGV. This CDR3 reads CASSLRDTSYEQYF. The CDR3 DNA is TGTGCCAGCAGCCTTCGGGACACCTCCTACGAGCAGTACTTC. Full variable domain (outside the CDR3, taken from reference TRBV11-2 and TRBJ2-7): EAGVAQSPRYKIIEKRQSVAFWCNPISGHATLYWYQQILGQGPKLLIQFQNNGVVDDSQLPKDRFSAERLKGVDSTLKIQPAKLEDSAVYLCASSLRDTSYEQYFGPGTRLTVT.

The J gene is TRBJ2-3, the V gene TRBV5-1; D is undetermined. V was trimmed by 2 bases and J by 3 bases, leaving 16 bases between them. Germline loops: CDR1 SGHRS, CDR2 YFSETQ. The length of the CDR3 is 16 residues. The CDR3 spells CASSFGRWLTTDTQYF. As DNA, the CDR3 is TGCGCCAGCAGCTTTGGGCGTTGGCTGACGACAGATACGCAGTATTTT.

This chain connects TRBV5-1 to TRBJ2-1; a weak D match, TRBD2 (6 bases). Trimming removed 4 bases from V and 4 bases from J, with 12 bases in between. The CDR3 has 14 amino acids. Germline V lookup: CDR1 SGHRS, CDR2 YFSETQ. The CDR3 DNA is TGCGCCAGCAGCCCGGCTAGCGCTTACAATGAGCAGTTCTTC. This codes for CASSPASAYNEQFF.

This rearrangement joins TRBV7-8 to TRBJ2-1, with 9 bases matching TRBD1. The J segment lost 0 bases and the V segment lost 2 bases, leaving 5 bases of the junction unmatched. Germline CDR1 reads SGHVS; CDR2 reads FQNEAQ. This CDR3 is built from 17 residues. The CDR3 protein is CASSLKRGQGSYNEQFF. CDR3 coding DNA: TGTGCCAGCAGCTTAAAAAGGGGACAGGGCTCCTACAATGAGCAGTTCTTC.

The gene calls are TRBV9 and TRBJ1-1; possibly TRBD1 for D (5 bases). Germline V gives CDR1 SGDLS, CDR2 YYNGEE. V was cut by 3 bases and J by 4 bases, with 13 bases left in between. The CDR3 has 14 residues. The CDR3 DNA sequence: TGTGCCAGCAGCGCGGACATACTGGGCACTGAAGCTTTCTTT. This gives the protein CASSADILGTEAFF.

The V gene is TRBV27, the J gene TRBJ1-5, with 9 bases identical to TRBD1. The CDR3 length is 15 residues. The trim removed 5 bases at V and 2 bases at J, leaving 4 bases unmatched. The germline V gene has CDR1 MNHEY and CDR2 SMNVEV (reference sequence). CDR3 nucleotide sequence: TGTGCCAGCAGTCCCGGGACAGGGCGCAATCAGCCCCAGCATTTT. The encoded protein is CASSPGTGRNQPQHF.

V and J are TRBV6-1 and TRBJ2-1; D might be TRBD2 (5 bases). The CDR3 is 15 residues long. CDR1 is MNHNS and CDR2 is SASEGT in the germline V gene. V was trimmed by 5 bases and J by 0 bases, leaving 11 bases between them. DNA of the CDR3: TGTGCCAGCAGTTTGGCGGGCAGCTCCTACAATGAGCAGTTCTTC. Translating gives CASSLAGSSYNEQFF.

The CDR3 loop reads CASSALRGKRQETQYF. CDR3 DNA sequence: TGTGCCAGCAGTGCATTGAGGGGGAAACGCCAAGAGACCCAGTACTTC. The chain couples TRBV27 to TRBJ2-5, with D perhaps TRBD1 (6 bases). The V gene's germline CDR1 is MNHEY and CDR2 SMNVEV (reference sequence). CDR3 length equals 16 residues. Trimming removed 5 bases at V and 1 base at J, with 17 bases between.

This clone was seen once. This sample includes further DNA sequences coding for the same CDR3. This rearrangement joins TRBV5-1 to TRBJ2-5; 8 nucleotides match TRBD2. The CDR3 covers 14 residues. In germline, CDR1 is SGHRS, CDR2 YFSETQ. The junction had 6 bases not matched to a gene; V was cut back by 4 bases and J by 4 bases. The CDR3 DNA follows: TGCGCCAGCAGCCCCGGGGGGGGGCGAGAGACCCAGTACTTC. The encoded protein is CASSPGGGRETQYF. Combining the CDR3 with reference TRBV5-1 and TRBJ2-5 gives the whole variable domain KAGVTQTPRYLIKTRGQQVTLSCSPISGHRSVSWYQQTPGQGLQFLFEYFSETQRNKGNFPGRFSGRQFSNSRSEMNVSTLELGDSALYLCASSPGGGRETQYFGPGTRLLVL.